These 5 T cell receptor beta chains came from one sample sequenced in a study of T cells after yellow fever vaccination. TCRdb analysed the 5' RACE reads with MiXCR anew, one entry per CDR3 protein. The sample contains 450,000 to 550,000 distinct CDR3 sequences, roughly a fifth of which appear only once. The material sequenced was PBMCs, taken 20 to 25 days after the first yellow fever vaccination. These receptors all stem from a young man who received the YFV17D yellow fever vaccine.

The chain combines TRBV5-6 with TRBJ2-7; D gene unclear. The CDR3 is 14 amino acids. Germline V lookup: CDR1 SGHDT, CDR2 YYEEEE. V was shortened by 4 bases and J by 3 bases, with 14 bases between the two germline ends. The CDR3 nucleotides are TGTGCCAGCAGCCCCTCTGGAGTTGGCTACGAGCAGTACTTC. As protein: CASSPSGVGYEQYF.

Many counts were recorded for this clonotype. The J gene is TRBJ2-1, the V gene TRBV6-1; a weak D match, TRBD1 (5 bases). The germline CDR1 and CDR2 sequences are MNHNS and SASEGT. This CDR3 has 13 residues. Trimming took 6 bases from V and 8 from J, leaving 14 bases between them. CDR3 bases: TGTGCCAGCAGCCCCCAGGGTAGCCATGAGCAGTTCTTC. Amino acid sequence: CASSPQGSHEQFF.

This clonotype was seen only a few times. This chain connects TRBV29-1 to TRBJ2-1; D could derive from TRBD1 or TRBD2 (7 bases each). The CDR3 is 14 residues long. CDR1 SQVTM and CDR2 ANQGSEA come from the germline V gene. Trimming shortened V by 3 bases and J by 10 bases, and 19 bases separated the two germline ends. This CDR3 is CSVDLPRQGGEQFF. The CDR3, as DNA: TGCAGCGTTGATCTACCACGACAGGGAGGGGAGCAGTTCTTC.

The chain joins TRBV20-1 to TRBJ2-5; TRBD2 might be the D (5 bases). Deletions cut 4 bases from V and 5 bases from J, with 17 bases between. The CDR3 is made up of 14 amino acids. From germline, CDR1 is DFQATT and CDR2 SNEGSKA (reference sequence). CDR3 amino acids: CSATRGDLGETQYF. The CDR3 nucleotides are TGCAGTGCTACCCGGGGAGACCTCGGGGAGACCCAGTACTTC.

This clonotype was seen a few times. This chain uses TRBV10-3 with TRBJ2-1; 9 bases line up with TRBD2. The V segment lost 3 bases and the J segment 7 bases; nucleotides outside the gene matches: 4. This CDR3 comprises 14 residues. Germline V CDR1 and CDR2: ENHRY, SYGVKD. CDR3 DNA: TGTGCCATCAGTGATTTGGCGGGGGGGAATGAGCAGTTCTTC. It codes for CAISDLAGGNEQFF.